This entry is about one T cell receptor beta chain. Only in-frame clones appear in the TCRdb table, and some are missing; sequencing was by immunoSEQ multiplex PCR. The data contain 80,000 to 100,000 clones, approximately 94% of them singletons. This specimen comes from a study of OX40 agonist ivuxolimab in advanced cancers. Germline V gene sequence: CDR1 MNHEY, CDR2 SVGAGI. The CDR3 contains 15 residues. The V segment lost 6 bases and the J segment 8 bases; nucleotides outside the gene matches: 12. Systemic immunosuppression or autoimmune disease history was grounds to exclude patients. The chain recombines TRBV6-5 with TRBJ2-1, with 8 bases that match TRBD2. This receptor was taken from an adult with an advanced solid tumor such as melanoma, head and neck, liver or kidney cancer. This sample comprised CD4+ or CD8+ T cells sorted from blood, obtained in a trial of the OX40 agonist ivuxolimab. The CDR3 sequence: CASSQGAGLVYEQFF. The CDR3 nucleotides are TGTGCCAGCAGCCAAGGGGCGGGACTAGTCTATGAGCAGTTCTTC.